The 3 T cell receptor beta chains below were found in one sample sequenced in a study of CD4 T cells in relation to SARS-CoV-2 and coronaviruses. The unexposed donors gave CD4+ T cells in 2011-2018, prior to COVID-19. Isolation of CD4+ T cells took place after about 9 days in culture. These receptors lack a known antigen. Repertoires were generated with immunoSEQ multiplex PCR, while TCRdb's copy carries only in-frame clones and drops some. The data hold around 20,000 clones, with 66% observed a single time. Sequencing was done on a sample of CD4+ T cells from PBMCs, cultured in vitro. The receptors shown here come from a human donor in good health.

CDR3 coding DNA: TGTGCCAGTAGTATTTCGAGGGAGGCCTATGGCTACACCTTC. Its translation: CASSISREAYGYTF. This chain joins TRBV19 and TRBJ1-2; D is ambiguous. The V end was cut by 3 bases, the J end by 4 bases, with 12 bases between. CDR3 length: 14 amino acids. Germline V gives CDR1 LNHDA, CDR2 SQIVND (reference sequence).

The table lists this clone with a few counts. The CDR3 bases are TGCAGCGCTCGGGACAGGATCGGAGAAAAACTGTTTTTT. This encodes CSARDRIGEKLFF. This rearrangement joins TRBV29-1 to TRBJ1-4; 8 bases agree with TRBD1. With 7 bases clipped from V and 8 bases from J, the junction kept 9 bases outside the gene matches. CDR3 length: 13 residues. The germline gives CDR1 SQVTM, CDR2 ANQGSEA.

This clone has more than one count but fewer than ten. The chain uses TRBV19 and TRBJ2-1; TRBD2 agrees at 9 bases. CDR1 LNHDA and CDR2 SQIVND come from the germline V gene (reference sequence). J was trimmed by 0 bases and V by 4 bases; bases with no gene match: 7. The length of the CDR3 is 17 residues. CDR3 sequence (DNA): TGTGCCAGTAGTAAGGAAGGCGGGGGGGCCTCCTACAATGAGCAGTTCTTC. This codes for CASSKEGGGASYNEQFF.